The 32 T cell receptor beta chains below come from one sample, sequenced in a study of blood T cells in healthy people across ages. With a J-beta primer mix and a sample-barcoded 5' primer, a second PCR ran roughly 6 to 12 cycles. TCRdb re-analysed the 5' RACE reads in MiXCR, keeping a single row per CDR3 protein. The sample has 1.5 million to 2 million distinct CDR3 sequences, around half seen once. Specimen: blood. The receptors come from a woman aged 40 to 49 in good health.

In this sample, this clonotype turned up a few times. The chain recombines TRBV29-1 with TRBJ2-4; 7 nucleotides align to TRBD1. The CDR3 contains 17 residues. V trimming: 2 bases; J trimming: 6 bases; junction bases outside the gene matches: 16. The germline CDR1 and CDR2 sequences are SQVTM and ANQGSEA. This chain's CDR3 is CSVERGQTGTVRNIQYF. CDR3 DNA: TGCAGCGTTGAAAGGGGGCAAACCGGGACAGTTCGAAACATTCAGTACTTC.

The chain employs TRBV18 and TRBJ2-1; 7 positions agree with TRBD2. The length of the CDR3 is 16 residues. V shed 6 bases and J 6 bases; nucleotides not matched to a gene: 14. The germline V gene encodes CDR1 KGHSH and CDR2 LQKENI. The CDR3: CASSSNGLAVGNEQFF. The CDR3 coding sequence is TGTGCCAGCTCGTCAAACGGGCTAGCGGTAGGCAATGAGCAGTTCTTC. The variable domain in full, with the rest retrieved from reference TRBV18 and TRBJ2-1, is NAGVMQNPRHLVRRRGQEARLRCSPMKGHSHVYWYRQLPEEGLKFMVYLQKENIIDESGMPKERFSAEFPKEGPSILRIQQVVRGDSAAYFCASSSNGLAVGNEQFFGPGTRLTVL.

The CDR3 region is CASTITGTTPTDTQYF. The CDR3 DNA reads TGTGCCAGCACTATAACCGGGACAACGCCCACAGATACGCAGTATTTT. The gene calls are TRBV9 and TRBJ2-3; perhaps TRBD1 as D (6 bases). The CDR3 sequence is 16 residues long. Germline V gene data show CDR1 as SGDLS and CDR2 as YYNGEE. The V and J ends lost 6 bases and 2 bases respectively, with 19 bases between them.

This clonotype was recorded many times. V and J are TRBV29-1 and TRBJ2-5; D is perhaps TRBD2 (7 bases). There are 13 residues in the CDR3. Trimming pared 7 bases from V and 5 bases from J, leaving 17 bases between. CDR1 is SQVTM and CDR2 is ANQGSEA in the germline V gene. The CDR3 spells CSAFGGQGETQYF. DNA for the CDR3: TGCAGCGCGTTCGGGGGGCAGGGGGAGACCCAGTACTTC. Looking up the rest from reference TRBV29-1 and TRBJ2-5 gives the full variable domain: SAVISQKPSRDICQRGTSLTIQCQVDSQVTMMFWYRQQPGQSLTLIATANQGSEATYESGFVIDKFPISRPNLTFSTLTVSNMSPEDSSIYLCSAFGGQGETQYFGPGTRLLVL.

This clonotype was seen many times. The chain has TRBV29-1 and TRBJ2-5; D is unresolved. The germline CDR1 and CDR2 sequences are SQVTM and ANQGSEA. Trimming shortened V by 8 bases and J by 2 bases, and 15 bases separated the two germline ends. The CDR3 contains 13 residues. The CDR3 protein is CSSQAPQQETQYF. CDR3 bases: TGCAGCTCTCAGGCCCCACAACAAGAGACCCAGTACTTC.

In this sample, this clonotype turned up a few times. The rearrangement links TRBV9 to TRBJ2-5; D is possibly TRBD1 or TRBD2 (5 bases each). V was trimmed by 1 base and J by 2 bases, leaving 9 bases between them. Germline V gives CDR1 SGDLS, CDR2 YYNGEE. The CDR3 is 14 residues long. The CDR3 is CASSVRGYQETQYF. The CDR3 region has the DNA TGTGCCAGCAGCGTACGGGGCTATCAAGAGACCCAGTACTTC.

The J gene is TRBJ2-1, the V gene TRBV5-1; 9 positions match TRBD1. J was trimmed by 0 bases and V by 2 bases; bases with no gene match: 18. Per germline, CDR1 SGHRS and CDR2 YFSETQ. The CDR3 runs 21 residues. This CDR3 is CASSLSRVGTGSQSSYNEQFF. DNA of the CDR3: TGCGCCAGCAGCTTAAGTCGGGTGGGGACAGGGTCGCAAAGCTCCTACAATGAGCAGTTCTTC.

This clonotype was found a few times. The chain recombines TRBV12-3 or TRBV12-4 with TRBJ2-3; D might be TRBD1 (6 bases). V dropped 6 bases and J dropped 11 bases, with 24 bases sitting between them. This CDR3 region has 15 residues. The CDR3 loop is CASRPSGTRSWGQYF. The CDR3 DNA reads TGTGCCAGCAGACCCTCCGGGACACGCTCTTGGGGGCAGTATTTT.

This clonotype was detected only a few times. The CDR3 coding sequence is TGTGCCAGCAGTTTTATTCGGACAGGGCCCTACGAGCAGTACTTC. Amino acid sequence: CASSFIRTGPYEQYF. The chain carries TRBV28 and TRBJ2-7; 8 positions agree with TRBD1. Trimming cost V 3 bases and J 2 bases; bases outside gene matches: 6. The length of the CDR3 is 15 residues. Germline-derived CDR1 and CDR2 are MDHEN and SYDVKM. Supplemented by reference TRBV28 and TRBJ2-7, the full variable domain reads DVKVTQSSRYLVKRTGEKVFLECVQDMDHENMFWYRQDPGLGLRLIYFSYDVKMKEKGDIPEGYSVSREKKERFSLILESASTNQTSMYLCASSFIRTGPYEQYFGPGTRLTVT.

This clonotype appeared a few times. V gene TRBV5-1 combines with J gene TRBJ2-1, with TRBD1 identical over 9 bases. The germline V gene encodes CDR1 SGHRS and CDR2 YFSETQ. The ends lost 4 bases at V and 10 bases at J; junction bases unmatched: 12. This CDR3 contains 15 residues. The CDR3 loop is CASSLSSQGAGEQFF. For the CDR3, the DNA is TGCGCCAGCAGCCTTTCCTCACAGGGGGCAGGGGAGCAGTTCTTC.

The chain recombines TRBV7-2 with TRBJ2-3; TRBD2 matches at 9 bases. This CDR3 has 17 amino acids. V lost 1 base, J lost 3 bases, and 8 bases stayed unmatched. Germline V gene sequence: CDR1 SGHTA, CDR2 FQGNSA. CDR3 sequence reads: CASSLVGLASPTDTQYF. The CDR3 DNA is TGTGCCAGCAGCTTAGTAGGACTAGCGTCTCCTACAGATACGCAGTATTTT.

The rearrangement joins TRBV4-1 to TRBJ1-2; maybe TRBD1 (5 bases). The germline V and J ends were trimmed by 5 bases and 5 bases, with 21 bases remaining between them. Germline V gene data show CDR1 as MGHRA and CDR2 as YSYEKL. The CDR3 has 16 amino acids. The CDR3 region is CASSSEGGAERYGYTF. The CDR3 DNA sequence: TGCGCCAGCAGCTCCGAGGGAGGGGCCGAAAGGTATGGCTACACCTTC.

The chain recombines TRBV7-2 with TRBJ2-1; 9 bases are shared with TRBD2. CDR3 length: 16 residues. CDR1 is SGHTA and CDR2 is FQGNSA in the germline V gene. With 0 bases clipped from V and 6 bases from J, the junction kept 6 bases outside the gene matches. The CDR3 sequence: CASSLAPVTSGNEQFF. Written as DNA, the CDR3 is TGTGCCAGCAGCTTAGCGCCCGTGACTAGCGGCAATGAGCAGTTCTTC.

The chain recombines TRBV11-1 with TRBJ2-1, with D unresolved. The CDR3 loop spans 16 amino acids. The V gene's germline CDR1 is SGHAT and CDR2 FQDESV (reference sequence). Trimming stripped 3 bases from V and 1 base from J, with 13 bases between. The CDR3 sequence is CASSFSFGRSYNEQFF. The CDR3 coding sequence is TGTGCCAGCAGCTTCTCTTTCGGGCGATCCTACAATGAGCAGTTCTTC.

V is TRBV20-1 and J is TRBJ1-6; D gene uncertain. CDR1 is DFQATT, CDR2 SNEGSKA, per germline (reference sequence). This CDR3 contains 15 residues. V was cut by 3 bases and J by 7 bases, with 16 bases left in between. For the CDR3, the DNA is TGCAGTGCTAGCCAGGCGGGTCTCGGAAATTCACCCCTCCACTTT. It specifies CSASQAGLGNSPLHF.

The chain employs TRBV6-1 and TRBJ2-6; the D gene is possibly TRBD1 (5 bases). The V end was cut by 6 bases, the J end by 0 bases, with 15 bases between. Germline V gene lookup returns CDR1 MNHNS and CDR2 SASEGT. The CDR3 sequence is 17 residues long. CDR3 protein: CASSDFGAASGANVLTF. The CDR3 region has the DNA TGTGCCAGCAGCGACTTTGGGGCCGCCTCTGGGGCCAACGTCCTGACTTTC.

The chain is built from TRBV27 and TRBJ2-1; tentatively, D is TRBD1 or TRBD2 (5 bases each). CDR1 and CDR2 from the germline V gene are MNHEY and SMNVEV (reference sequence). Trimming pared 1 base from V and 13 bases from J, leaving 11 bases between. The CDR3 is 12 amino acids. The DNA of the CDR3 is TGTGCCAGCAGTTTATGGGGCGACTACCAGTTCTTC. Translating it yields CASSLWGDYQFF.

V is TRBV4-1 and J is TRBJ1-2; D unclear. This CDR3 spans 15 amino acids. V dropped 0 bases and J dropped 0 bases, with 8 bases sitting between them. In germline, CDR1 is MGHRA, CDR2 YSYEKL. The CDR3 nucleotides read TGCGCCAGCAGCCAAGAGGCGGCCACTAACTATGGCTACACCTTC. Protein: CASSQEAATNYGYTF.

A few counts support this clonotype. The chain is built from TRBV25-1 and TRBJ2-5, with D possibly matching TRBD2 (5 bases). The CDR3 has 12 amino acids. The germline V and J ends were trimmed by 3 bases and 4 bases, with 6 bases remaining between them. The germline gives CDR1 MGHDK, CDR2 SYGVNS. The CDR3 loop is CASSDGRETQYF. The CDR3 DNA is TGTGCCAGCAGTGATGGGAGAGAGACCCAGTACTTC.

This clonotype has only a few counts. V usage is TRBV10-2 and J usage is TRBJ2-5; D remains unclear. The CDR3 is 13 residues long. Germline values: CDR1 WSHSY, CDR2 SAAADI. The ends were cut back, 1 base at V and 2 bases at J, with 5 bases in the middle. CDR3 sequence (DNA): TGCGCCAGCAGTGAGTTCAAGCAAGAGACCCAGTACTTC. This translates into CASSEFKQETQYF.

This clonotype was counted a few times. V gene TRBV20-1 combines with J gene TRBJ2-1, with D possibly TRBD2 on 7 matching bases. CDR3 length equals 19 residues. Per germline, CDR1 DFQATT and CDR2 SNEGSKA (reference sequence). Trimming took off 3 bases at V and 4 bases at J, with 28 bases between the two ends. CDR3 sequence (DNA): TGCAGTGCTAGTGGCCTTTGGCGGGGGCCCCTCAGGAATTACAATGAGCAGTTCTTC. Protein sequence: CSASGLWRGPLRNYNEQFF.

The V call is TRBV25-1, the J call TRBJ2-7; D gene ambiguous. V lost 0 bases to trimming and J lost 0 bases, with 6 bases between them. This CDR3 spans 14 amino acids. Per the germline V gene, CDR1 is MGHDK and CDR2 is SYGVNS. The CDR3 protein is CASSEYVSSYEQYF. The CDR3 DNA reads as TGTGCCAGCAGTGAATATGTCAGCTCCTACGAGCAGTACTTC.

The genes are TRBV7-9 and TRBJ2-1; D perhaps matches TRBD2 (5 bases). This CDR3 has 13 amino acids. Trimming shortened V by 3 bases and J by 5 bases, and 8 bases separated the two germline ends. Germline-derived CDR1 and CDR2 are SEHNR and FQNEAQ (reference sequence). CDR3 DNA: TGTGCCAGCAGCTTGGTTAGCGACAATGAGCAGTTCTTC. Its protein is CASSLVSDNEQFF.

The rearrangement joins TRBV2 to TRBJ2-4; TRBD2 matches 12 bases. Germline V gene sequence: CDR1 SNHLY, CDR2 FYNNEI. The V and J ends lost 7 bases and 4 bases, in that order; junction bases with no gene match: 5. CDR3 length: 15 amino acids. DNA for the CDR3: TGTGCCAGCAAACCGCTAGCGGGGGGGAAAAACATTCAGTACTTC. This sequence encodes CASKPLAGGKNIQYF. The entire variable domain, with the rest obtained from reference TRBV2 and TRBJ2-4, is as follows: EPEVTQTPSHQVTQMGQEVILRCVPISNHLYFYWYRQILGQKVEFLVSFYNNEISEKSEIFDDQFSVERPDGSNFTLKIRSTKLEDSAMYFCASKPLAGGKNIQYFGAGTRLSVL.

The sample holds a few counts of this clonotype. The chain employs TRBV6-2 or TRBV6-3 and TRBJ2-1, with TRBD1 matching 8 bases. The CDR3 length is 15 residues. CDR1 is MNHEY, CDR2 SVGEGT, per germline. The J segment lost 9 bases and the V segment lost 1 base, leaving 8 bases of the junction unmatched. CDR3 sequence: CASSYWGQAVGEQFF. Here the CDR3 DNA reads TGTGCCAGCAGTTACTGGGGACAGGCCGTGGGTGAGCAGTTCTTC.

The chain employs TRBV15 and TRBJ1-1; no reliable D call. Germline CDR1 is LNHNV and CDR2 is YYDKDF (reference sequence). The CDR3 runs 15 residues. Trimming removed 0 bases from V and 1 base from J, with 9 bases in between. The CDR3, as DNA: TGTGCCACCAGCAGAGATCAGGACGCGAACACTGAAGCTTTCTTT. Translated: CATSRDQDANTEAFF.

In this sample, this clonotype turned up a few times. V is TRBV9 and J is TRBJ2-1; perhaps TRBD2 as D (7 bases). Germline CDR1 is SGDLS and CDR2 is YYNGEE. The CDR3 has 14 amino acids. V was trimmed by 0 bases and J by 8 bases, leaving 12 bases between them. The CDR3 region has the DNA TGTGCCAGCAGCGTAGCGGGGGGCCTCGATGAGCAGTTCTTC. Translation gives CASSVAGGLDEQFF.

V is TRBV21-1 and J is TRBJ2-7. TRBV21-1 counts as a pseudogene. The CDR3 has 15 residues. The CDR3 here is CASSKEETRSYEQYF. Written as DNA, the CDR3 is TGTGCCAGCAGCAAAGAGGAGACAAGGTCCTACGAGCAGTACTTC.

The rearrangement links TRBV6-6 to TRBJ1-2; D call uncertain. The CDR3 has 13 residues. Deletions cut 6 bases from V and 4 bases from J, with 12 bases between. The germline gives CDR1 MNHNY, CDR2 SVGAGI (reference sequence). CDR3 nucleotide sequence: TGTGCCAGCAGGGACCGGCAGCTCTATGGCTACACCTTC. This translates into CASRDRQLYGYTF.

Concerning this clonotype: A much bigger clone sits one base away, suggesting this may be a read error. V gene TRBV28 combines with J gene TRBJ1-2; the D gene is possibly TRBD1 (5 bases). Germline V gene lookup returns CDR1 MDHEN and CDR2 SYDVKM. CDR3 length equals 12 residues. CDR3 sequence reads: CASSPGPYGHTF. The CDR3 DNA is TGTGCCAGCAGTCCGGGGCCCTATGGCCACACCTTC.

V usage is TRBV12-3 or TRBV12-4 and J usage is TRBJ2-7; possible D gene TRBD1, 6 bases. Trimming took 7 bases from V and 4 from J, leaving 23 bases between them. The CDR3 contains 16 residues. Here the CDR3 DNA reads TGTGCCAGCACCCTAGGGTCCGGGACATCTTTTTACGAGCAGTACTTC. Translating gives CASTLGSGTSFYEQYF.

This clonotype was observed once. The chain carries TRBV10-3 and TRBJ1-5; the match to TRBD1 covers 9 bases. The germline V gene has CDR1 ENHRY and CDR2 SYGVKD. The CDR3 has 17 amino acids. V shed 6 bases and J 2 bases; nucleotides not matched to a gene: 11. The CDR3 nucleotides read TGTGCCATCAGCTGGACAGGGGTGACGCAAGGCAATCAGCCCCAGCATTTT. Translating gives CAISWTGVTQGNQPQHF.